The rows below give T cell receptor beta chains drawn from one sample of a study of CD8+ T cells in alopecia areata. Measured with immunoSEQ multiplex PCR; TCRdb has only the in-frame clones, and not every one. The table shows 100,000 to 150,000 clones, with 45% to 50% occurring only once. The sequencing sample was made of NKG2D-low CD8+ T cells sorted from blood. These TCRs come from a human donor with alopecia areata. The CDR3 runs from the conserved cysteine through the conserved F or W. D genes are given only for firm matches. A clone size is listed for some rows: how often the clone was seen (once, few, many), or a class if it is expanded.

D: NA
J: TRBJ2-7
size: NA
V: TRBV4-2
CDR3: CASSQARDHSYEQYF
DNA: TGTGCCAGCAGCCAAGCCCGGGACCACTCCTACGAGCAGTACTTC

D: NA
J: TRBJ2-5
size: NA
V: TRBV18
CDR3: CASSPKGQETQYF
DNA: TGTGCCAGCTCACCGAAAGGTCAGGAGACCCAGTACTTC

D: NA
J: TRBJ2-7
size: NA
V: TRBV29-1
CDR3: CSVEDPGGLLGQYF
DNA: TGCAGCGTTGAAGATCCGGGTGGGCTGCTTGGGCAGTACTTC

D: TRBD1
J: TRBJ2-7
size: few
V: TRBV10-3
CDR3: CAISESVTGSYEQYF
DNA: TGTGCCATCAGTGAGTCTGTGACAGGGTCCTACGAGCAGTACTTC

D: TRBD2
J: TRBJ2-2
size: few
V: TRBV7-2
CDR3: CASSWGLAGSPGELFF
DNA: TGTGCCAGCAGCTGGGGACTAGCGGGATCACCCGGGGAGCTGTTTTTT

D: NA
J: TRBJ2-1
size: few
V: TRBV28
CDR3: CASTLVEGRGNEQFF
DNA: TGTGCCTCAACGTTGGTGGAGGGCCGAGGCAATGAGCAGTTCTTC

D: TRBD1
J: TRBJ1-5
size: few
V: TRBV29-1
CDR3: CSERTGGLFSNQPQHF
DNA: TGCAGCGAGCGGACAGGGGGCCTTTTTAGCAATCAGCCCCAGCATTTT

D: NA
J: TRBJ1-1
size: NA
V: TRBV4-2
CDR3: CASKRDTEAFF
DNA: TGTGCCAGCAAGCGGGACACTGAAGCTTTCTTT

D: TRBD1
J: TRBJ2-2
size: few
V: TRBV30
CDR3: CAWSGRGIGELFF
DNA: TGTGCCTGGAGTGGCAGGGGGATCGGGGAGCTGTTTTTT

D: NA
J: TRBJ2-7
size: NA
V: TRBV29-1
CDR3: CSVDGGYEQYF
DNA: TGCAGCGTTGATGGCGGCTACGAGCAGTACTTC

D: NA
J: TRBJ1-1
size: NA
V: TRBV5-6
CDR3: CASSRVGAAEAFF
DNA: TGTGCCAGCAGCCGAGTAGGGGCGGCTGAAGCTTTCTTT

D: NA
J: TRBJ2-3
size: NA
V: TRBV25-1
CDR3: CASSESTDTQYF
DNA: TGTGCCAGCAGTGAATCCACAGATACGCAGTATTTT

D: TRBD1
J: TRBJ1-2
size: NA
V: TRBV29-1
CDR3: CSLSPGQGAYGYTF
DNA: TGCAGCTTATCCCCGGGACAGGGGGCTTATGGCTACACCTTC

D: NA
J: TRBJ1-1
size: once
V: TRBV27
CDR3: CASSAGQTMNTEAFF
DNA: TGTGCCAGCAGTGCAGGACAGACTATGAACACTGAAGCTTTCTTT

D: NA
J: TRBJ2-1
size: NA
V: TRBV9
CDR3: CASSVVEELYPFYNEQFF
DNA: TGTGCCAGCAGCGTAGTCGAAGAACTTTACCCCTTCTACAATGAGCAGTTCTTC

D: NA
J: TRBJ2-7
size: once
V: TRBV11-2
CDR3: CASSSLRYEQYF
DNA: TGTGCCAGCAGCTCGTTACGCTACGAGCAGTACTTC

D: NA
J: TRBJ2-5
size: NA
V: TRBV1
CDR3: CTYFRETQYF
DNA: TGCACCTATTTTCGGGAGACCCAGTACTTC

D: NA
J: TRBJ2-5
size: NA
V: TRBV2
CDR3: CASAAGETQYF
DNA: TGTGCCAGCGCGGCAGGGGAGACCCAGTACTTC

D: NA
J: TRBJ2-7
size: NA
V: TRBV4-1
CDR3: CASSPTVGWDEQYF
DNA: TGCGCCAGCAGCCCGACGGTAGGTTGGGACGAGCAGTACTTC

D: TRBD1
J: TRBJ2-3
size: few
V: TRBV29-1
CDR3: CSVLGAGGRDTQYF
DNA: TGCAGCGTTCTTGGGGCAGGGGGCAGGGATACGCAGTATTTT

D: NA
J: TRBJ2-7
size: few
V: TRBV21-1
CDR3: CASSSSFGDRGFYEQYF
DNA: TGTGCCAGCAGCTCCAGCTTCGGGGACAGGGGGTTCTACGAGCAGTACTTC

D: TRBD2
J: TRBJ2-1
size: NA
V: TRBV5-1
CDR3: CASSFSGGTYNEQFF
DNA: TGCGCCAGCAGCTTTAGCGGGGGAACCTACAATGAGCAGTTCTTC

D: NA
J: TRBJ2-1
size: once
V: TRBV29-1
CDR3: CSVEVAGLYNEQFF
DNA: TGCAGCGTCGAAGTGGCGGGGCTCTACAATGAGCAGTTCTTC

D: NA
J: TRBJ1-1
size: once
V: TRBV30
CDR3: CAAPGGQAAFF
DNA: TGTGCCGCGCCGGGGGGGCAGGCAGCTTTCTTT

D: TRBD1
J: TRBJ2-7
size: NA
V: TRBV5-1
CDR3: CASSLGTGYEQYF
DNA: TGCGCCAGCAGTTTAGGGACAGGCTACGAGCAGTACTTC

D: NA
J: TRBJ2-7
size: few
V: TRBV2
CDR3: CASMKLLSYEQYF
DNA: TGTGCCAGCATGAAGCTCCTATCCTACGAGCAGTACTTC

D: NA
J: TRBJ2-7
size: few
V: TRBV29-1
CDR3: CSVPGGPYEQYF
DNA: TGCAGCGTCCCAGGAGGGCCTTACGAGCAGTACTTC

D: NA
J: TRBJ1-2
size: NA
V: TRBV6-1
CDR3: CASLSTEGNYGYTF
DNA: TGTGCCAGCTTATCGACAGAGGGTAACTATGGCTACACCTTC

D: NA
J: TRBJ2-7
size: few
V: TRBV29-1
CDR3: CSGRSRGYEQYF
DNA: TGCAGCGGGAGGTCGAGAGGCTACGAGCAGTACTTC

D: TRBD1
J: TRBJ2-3
size: NA
V: TRBV29-1
CDR3: CSVDQGAGTDTQYF
DNA: TGCAGCGTCGATCAGGGGGCCGGCACAGATACGCAGTATTTT

D: NA
J: TRBJ1-2
size: once
V: TRBV6-5
CDR3: CASSSGRLTEGYTF
DNA: TGTGCCAGCAGTTCGGGACGACTAACCGAGGGCTACACCTTC

D: NA
J: TRBJ2-2
size: NA
V: TRBV29-1
CDR3: CSGSRGGGELFF
DNA: TGCAGTGGGAGTCGGGGCGGCGGGGAGCTGTTTTTT

D: TRBD1
J: TRBJ1-6
size: NA
V: TRBV27
CDR3: CASSWETGGNSPLHF
DNA: TGTGCCAGCAGTTGGGAAACAGGGGGTAATTCACCCCTCCACTTT

D: TRBD1
J: TRBJ1-2
size: NA
V: TRBV29-1
CDR3: CSVPRDSLYGYTF
DNA: TGCAGCGTACCCCGGGACAGCCTCTATGGCTACACCTTC

D: TRBD2
J: TRBJ2-1
size: medium-sized
V: TRBV15
CDR3: CATSETSGDYNEQFF
DNA: TGTGCCACCAGCGAGACTAGCGGAGATTACAATGAGCAGTTCTTC

D: TRBD2
J: TRBJ2-1
size: NA
V: TRBV5-1
CDR3: CASSLDSGAYNEQFF
DNA: TGCGCCAGCAGCTTGGACAGCGGGGCATACAATGAGCAGTTCTTC

D: NA
J: TRBJ1-2
size: NA
V: TRBV14
CDR3: CASSRRQQNYGYTF
DNA: TGTGCCAGCAGCCGCAGACAGCAAAACTATGGCTACACCTTC

D: NA
J: TRBJ2-2
size: NA
V: TRBV2
CDR3: CASSGADSNTGELFF
DNA: TGTGCCAGCAGTGGGGCAGACTCGAACACCGGGGAGCTGTTTTTT

D: NA
J: TRBJ2-7
size: NA
V: TRBV27
CDR3: CASSPAASYEQYF
DNA: TGTGCCAGCAGTCCAGCGGCCTCCTACGAGCAGTACTTC

D: NA
J: TRBJ2-5
size: NA
V: TRBV29-1
CDR3: CSVELWVGETQYF
DNA: TGCAGCGTTGAGCTCTGGGTCGGAGAGACCCAGTACTTC

D: NA
J: TRBJ2-3
size: NA
V: TRBV29-1
CDR3: CSVETGDTDTQYF
DNA: TGCAGCGTTGAGACAGGAGACACAGATACGCAGTATTTT

D: NA
J: TRBJ2-2
size: NA
V: TRBV7-9
CDR3: CASTVSLPGELFF
DNA: TGTGCCAGCACCGTCTCGCTACCCGGGGAGCTGTTTTTT

D: NA
J: TRBJ2-7
size: few
V: TRBV28
CDR3: CASSLSPQAIGVYEQYF
DNA: TGTGCCAGCAGTTTATCCCCTCAGGCTATAGGTGTCTACGAGCAGTACTTC

D: NA
J: TRBJ1-5
size: NA
V: TRBV30
CDR3: CAWSATEDQPQHF
DNA: TGTGCCTGGAGCGCGACGGAAGATCAGCCCCAGCATTTT

D: NA
J: TRBJ1-1
size: NA
V: TRBV27
CDR3: CASSAYRSGTFF
DNA: TGTGCCAGCAGTGCCTACAGGAGTGGGACTTTCTTT

D: NA
J: TRBJ2-1
size: NA
V: TRBV2
CDR3: CASRSGQNNEQFF
DNA: TGTGCCAGCCGCTCGGGGCAAAACAATGAGCAGTTCTTC

D: NA
J: TRBJ2-5
size: few
V: TRBV29-1
CDR3: CSAPLSGRVGETQYF
DNA: TGCAGCGCTCCCCTCAGCGGCAGGGTCGGAGAGACCCAGTACTTC

D: TRBD1
J: TRBJ2-1
size: NA
V: TRBV29-1
CDR3: CSVERFVLEGQVKFF
DNA: TGCAGCGTTGAAAGATTTGTTTTGGAGGGACAGGTTAAGTTCTTC

D: NA
J: TRBJ2-1
size: once
V: TRBV5-6
CDR3: CASSLVGSNEQFF
DNA: TGTGCCAGCAGCTTGGTCGGCAGCAATGAGCAGTTCTTC

D: TRBD1
J: TRBJ2-6
size: few
V: TRBV27
CDR3: CASSPSGTGGAGANVLTF
DNA: TGTGCCAGCAGTCCTTCCGGGACAGGGGGCGCTGGGGCCAACGTCCTGACTTTC

D: TRBD1
J: TRBJ2-3
size: NA
V: TRBV29-1
CDR3: CSVEEGTGVDTQYF
DNA: TGCAGCGTTGAAGAGGGGACAGGGGTAGATACGCAGTATTTT

D: NA
J: TRBJ2-3
size: NA
V: TRBV2
CDR3: CATRDTDTQYF
DNA: TGTGCCACTCGAGACACAGATACGCAGTATTTT

D: NA
J: TRBJ2-5
size: NA
V: TRBV7-9
CDR3: CASSRTDKEETQYF
DNA: TGTGCCAGCAGCAGGACGGATAAAGAAGAGACCCAGTACTTC

D: NA
J: TRBJ2-7
size: once
V: TRBV4-3
CDR3: CASSQERGLLSYEQYF
DNA: TGCGCCAGCAGCCAAGAGCGGGGTCTCTTATCCTACGAGCAGTACTTC

D: NA
J: TRBJ2-7
size: NA
V: TRBV29-1
CDR3: CSVEEAVGEQYF
DNA: TGCAGCGTTGAAGAAGCAGTCGGCGAGCAGTACTTC

D: NA
J: TRBJ2-2
size: few
V: TRBV28
CDR3: CASSVGTGELFF
DNA: TGTGCCAGCAGCGTCGGAACCGGGGAGCTGTTTTTT

D: NA
J: TRBJ1-5
size: NA
V: TRBV27
CDR3: CASRQTGTDQPQHF
DNA: TGTGCCAGCAGGCAAACAGGGACGGATCAGCCCCAGCATTTT

D: NA
J: TRBJ2-5
size: NA
V: TRBV29-1
CDR3: CSVAGGQTQETQYF
DNA: TGCAGCGTTGCCGGGGGACAGACCCAAGAGACCCAGTACTTC

D: TRBD2
J: TRBJ2-2
size: NA
V: TRBV30
CDR3: CAWSWLGGDTGELFF
DNA: TGTGCCTGGAGTTGGTTGGGAGGGGACACCGGGGAGCTGTTTTTT

D: TRBD2
J: TRBJ2-5
size: few
V: TRBV30
CDR3: CAWSAEIAGPQETQYF
DNA: TGTGCCTGGAGCGCGGAGATAGCGGGACCACAAGAGACCCAGTACTTC